This is a list of T cell receptor beta chains from one sample in a study of blood T cell repertoires in COVID-19. Some clones are missing from TCRdb's copy, which holds only in-frame ones; the method was immunoSEQ multiplex PCR. The data show about 210,000 clones, 88% seen once. Material for sequencing was peripheral blood. Receptors were obtained from a man between 18 and 29 years old with active or convalescent COVID-19. CDR3s include the opening cysteine and the closing phenylalanine or tryptophan.

j_call v_call cdr3_aa
TRBJ1-2 TRBV15 CATSRGGSGNYGYTF
TRBJ1-1 TRBV7-3 CASSSGRNTEAFF
TRBJ2-7 TRBV27 CARSSGRAPYEQYF
TRBJ2-6 TRBV7-2 CASSWRTGIGANVLTF
TRBJ2-1 TRBV7-9 CASSFGLAGNNEQFF
TRBJ1-1 TRBV6-5 CASSYARLNTEAFF
TRBJ2-1 TRBV7-2 CASSFWPGQVREQFF
TRBJ1-2 TRBV28 CASNPPGARGYTF
TRBJ1-1 TRBV27 CASSLQGAPEAFF
TRBJ1-1 TRBV5-4 CASSLRTGELAEAFF
TRBJ1-3 TRBV29-1 CSVESPEENTIYF
TRBJ1-5 TRBV28 CASSLSGVAQPQHF
TRBJ2-1 TRBV11-2 CASSLLPGQGRNEQFF
TRBJ1-5 TRBV6-5 CASRSGTANQPQHF
TRBJ2-1 TRBV19 CASSSGQLIYNEQFF
TRBJ2-7 TRBV30 CAWKVVGLVHEQYF
TRBJ1-1 TRBV19 CASSIGRANTEAFF
TRBJ2-3 TRBV7-3 CASSLSWRDTQYF
TRBJ1-2 TRBV5-4 CASSQHQGLDGYTF
TRBJ2-3 TRBV25-1 CASSEYGGGTDTQYF
TRBJ1-2 TRBV9 CASSAGTGVESYGYTF
TRBJ2-3 TRBV5-1 CASSLAAGVTDTQYF
TRBJ2-1 TRBV7-9 CASSFVAGDEFF
TRBJ2-6 TRBV5-1 CASSPGTGAPGANVLTF
TRBJ2-7 TRBV7-6 CASSLNVRALSGEQYF
TRBJ1-1 TRBV7-8 CASSFGPEAFF
TRBJ1-1 TRBV5-1 CASSLPSNVEGWLGGTEAFF
TRBJ1-2 TRBV5-1 CASSLDRAETGGVYGYTF
TRBJ2-2 TRBV6-5 CASRVLAGELFF
TRBJ2-5 TRBV6-6 CASSSLGEEVEGTQYF
TRBJ1-5 TRBV4-1 CASSQEGQGDNQPQHF
TRBJ2-1 TRBV11-1 CASSFVASDLQQFF
TRBJ1-2 TRBV6-6 CASSEAAGTGVGYTF
TRBJ1-1 TRBV18 CASSYRTDSGEAFF
TRBJ1-2 TRBV27 CASSPSVRNYGYTF
TRBJ2-1 TRBV20-1 CSASYTPGLAGESEQFF
TRBJ2-5 TRBV11-2 CASSTDREETQYF
TRBJ2-4 TRBV5-1 CASSFSGQGGNIQYF
TRBJ1-5 TRBV19 CASSIQIYSNQPQHF
TRBJ2-1 TRBV9 CASSVGTSGNGEQFF
TRBJ1-4 TRBV7-2 CASSLSPGLAQTGEKLFF
TRBJ2-1 TRBV29-1 CSVVMSGSINEQFF
TRBJ1-2 TRBV5-1 CASSLLPGDYGYTF
TRBJ2-3 TRBV5-1 CASSLAGTVDTQYF
TRBJ2-1 TRBV20-1 CSASQPAGGFF
TRBJ1-2 TRBV25-1 CASSQDSVNYGYTF
TRBJ1-1 TRBV5-1 CASSIRPPGESTEAFF
TRBJ2-3 TRBV2 CASMVDRGSDTQYF
TRBJ2-2 TRBV12-5 CASGASGGGRTGELFF
TRBJ1-5 TRBV3-1/TRBV3-2 CASSQGVAGQPQHF
TRBJ2-1 TRBV11-2 CASSKEGFSYNEQFF